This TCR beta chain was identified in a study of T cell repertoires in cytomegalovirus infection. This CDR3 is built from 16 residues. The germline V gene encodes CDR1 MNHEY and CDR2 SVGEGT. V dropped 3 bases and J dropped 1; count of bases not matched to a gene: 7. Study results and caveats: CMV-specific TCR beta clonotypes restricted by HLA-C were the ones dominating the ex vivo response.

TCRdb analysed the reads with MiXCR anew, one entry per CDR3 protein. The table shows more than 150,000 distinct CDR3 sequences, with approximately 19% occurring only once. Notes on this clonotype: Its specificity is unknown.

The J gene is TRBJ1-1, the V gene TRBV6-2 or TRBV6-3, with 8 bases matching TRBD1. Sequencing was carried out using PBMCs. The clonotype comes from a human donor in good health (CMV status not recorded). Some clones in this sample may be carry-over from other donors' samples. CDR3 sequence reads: CASSYRQGAPNTEAFF. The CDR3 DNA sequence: TGTGCCAGCAGTTATCGTCAGGGGGCGCCGAACACTGAAGCTTTCTTT.